The entry below gives a single TCR beta chain sequence along with its context. These data belong to a study of blood T cell repertoires in COVID-19. Study information: Sample material is recorded as cDNA or gDNA derived from T cells, B-cell-depleted T cells, or PBMCs.

In the source study's methods: Estimates of nucleated cell counts were drawn from the amplification of reference gene primers. Produced via immunoSEQ multiplex PCR; TCRdb's table is partial and in-frame only. V and J calls and clone size are those listed in that table; D and trimming were worked out from the DNA. This table has approximately 300,000 clones, around 84% appearing once. The germline CDR1 and CDR2 sequences are LNHDA and SQIVND (reference sequence). The CDR3 consists of 14 residues. With 5 bases removed from V and 1 base from J, the gap between germline ends came to 10 bases. Those who participated ranged in age from roughly 18 to 90 years and resided in about 24 US areas. Two negative PCRs, clearance, or symptom resolution were required of recovered Cohort 3 donors.

The chain carries TRBV19 and TRBJ2-3; D might be TRBD1 (6 bases). The sequenced material came from PBMCs or T cells enriched from blood (not recorded which). The TCR comes from a man younger than 40 who had recovered from COVID-19. In DNA, the CDR3 is TGTGCCAGTAGTTTTCGACAGGGCACAGATACGCAGTATTTT. The encoded protein is CASSFRQGTDTQYF.